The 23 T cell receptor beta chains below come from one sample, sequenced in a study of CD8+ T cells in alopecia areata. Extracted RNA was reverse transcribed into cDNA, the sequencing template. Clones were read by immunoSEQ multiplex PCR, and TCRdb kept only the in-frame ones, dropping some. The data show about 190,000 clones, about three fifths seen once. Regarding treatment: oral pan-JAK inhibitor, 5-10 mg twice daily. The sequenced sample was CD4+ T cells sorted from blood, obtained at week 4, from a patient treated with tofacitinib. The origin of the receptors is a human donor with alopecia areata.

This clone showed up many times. The CDR3 is CASSDTGDQPQHF. The CDR3 bases are TGTGCCAGCTCAGATACAGGGGATCAGCCCCAGCATTTT. This chain links TRBV18 with TRBJ1-5, with 7 bases aligning to TRBD1. V shed 5 bases and J 5 bases; nucleotides not matched to a gene: 3. The CDR3 is made up of 13 amino acids. Germline V gives CDR1 KGHSH, CDR2 LQKENI.

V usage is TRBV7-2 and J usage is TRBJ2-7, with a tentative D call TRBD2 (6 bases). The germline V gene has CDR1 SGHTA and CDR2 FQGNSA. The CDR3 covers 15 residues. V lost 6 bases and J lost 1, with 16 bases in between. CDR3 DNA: TGTGCCAGCAGGCAATCTAGCGCCCCATCCTACGAGCAGTACTTC. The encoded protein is CASRQSSAPSYEQYF.

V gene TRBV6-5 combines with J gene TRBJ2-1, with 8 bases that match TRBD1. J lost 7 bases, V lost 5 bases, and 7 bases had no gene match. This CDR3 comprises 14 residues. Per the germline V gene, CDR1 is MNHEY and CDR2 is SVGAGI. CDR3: CASSPGQDVNEQFF. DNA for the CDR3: TGTGCCAGCAGTCCGGGACAGGACGTAAATGAGCAGTTCTTC.

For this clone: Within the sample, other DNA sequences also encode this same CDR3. The CDR3 protein is CASSLPGMNTEAFF. The CDR3 DNA reads as TGTGCCAGCAGTTTACCAGGGATGAACACTGAAGCTTTCTTT. This chain uses TRBV28 with TRBJ1-1; TRBD1 is a possible D gene (5 bases). CDR1 and CDR2 from the germline V gene are MDHEN and SYDVKM. Trimming cost V 2 bases and J 0 bases, with 7 bases left between them. The CDR3 has 14 amino acids.

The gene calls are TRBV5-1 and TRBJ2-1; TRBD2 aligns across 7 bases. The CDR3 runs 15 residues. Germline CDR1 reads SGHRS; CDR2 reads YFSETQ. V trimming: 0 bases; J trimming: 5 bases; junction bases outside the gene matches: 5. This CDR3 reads CASSLDVGGDNEQFF. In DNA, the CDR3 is TGCGCCAGCAGCTTGGACGTGGGAGGGGACAATGAGCAGTTCTTC.

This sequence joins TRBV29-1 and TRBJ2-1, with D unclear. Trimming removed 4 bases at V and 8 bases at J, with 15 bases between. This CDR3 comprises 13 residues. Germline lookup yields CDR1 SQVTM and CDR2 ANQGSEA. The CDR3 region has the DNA TGCAGCGTTGGGGAACCCGATGGCTATGAGCAGTTCTTC. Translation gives CSVGEPDGYEQFF.

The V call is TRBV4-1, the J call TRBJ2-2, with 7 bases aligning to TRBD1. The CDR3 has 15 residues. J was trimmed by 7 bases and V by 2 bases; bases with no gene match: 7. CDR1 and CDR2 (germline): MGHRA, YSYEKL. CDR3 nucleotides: TGCGCCAGCAGCCAATCTAGGGGGCAGGGCGGGGAGCTGTTTTTT. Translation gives CASSQSRGQGGELFF.

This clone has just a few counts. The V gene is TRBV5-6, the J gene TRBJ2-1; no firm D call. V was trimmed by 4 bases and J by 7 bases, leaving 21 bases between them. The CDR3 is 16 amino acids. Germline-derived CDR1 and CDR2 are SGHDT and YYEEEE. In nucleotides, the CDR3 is TGTGCCAGCAGCCCCGGATGGGATCGGGCTAGTAATGAGCAGTTCTTC. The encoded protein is CASSPGWDRASNEQFF.

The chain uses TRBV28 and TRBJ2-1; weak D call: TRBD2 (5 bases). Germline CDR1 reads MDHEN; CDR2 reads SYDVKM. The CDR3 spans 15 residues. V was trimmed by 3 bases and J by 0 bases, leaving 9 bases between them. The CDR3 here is CASSLDGLSYNEQFF. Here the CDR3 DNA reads TGTGCCAGCAGTTTGGACGGACTCTCCTACAATGAGCAGTTCTTC.

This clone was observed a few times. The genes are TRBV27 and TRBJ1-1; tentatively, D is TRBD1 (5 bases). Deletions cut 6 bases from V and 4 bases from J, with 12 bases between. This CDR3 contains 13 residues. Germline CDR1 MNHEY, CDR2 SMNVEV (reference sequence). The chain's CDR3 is CASRLRGGTEAFF. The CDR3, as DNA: TGTGCCAGCAGACTGAGGGGTGGCACTGAAGCTTTCTTT.

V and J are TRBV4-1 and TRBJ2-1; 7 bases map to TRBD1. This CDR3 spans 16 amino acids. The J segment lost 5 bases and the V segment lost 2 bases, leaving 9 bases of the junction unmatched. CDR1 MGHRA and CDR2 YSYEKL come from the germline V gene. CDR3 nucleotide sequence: TGCGCCAGCAGCCAACCGGACAGGTCCAGTAACAATGAGCAGTTCTTC. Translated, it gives CASSQPDRSSNNEQFF.

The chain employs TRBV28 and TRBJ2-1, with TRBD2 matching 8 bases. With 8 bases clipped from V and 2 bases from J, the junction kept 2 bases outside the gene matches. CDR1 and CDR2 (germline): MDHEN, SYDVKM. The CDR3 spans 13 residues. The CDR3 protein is CASLGGAYNEQFF. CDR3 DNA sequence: TGTGCCAGCCTCGGGGGGGCCTACAATGAGCAGTTCTTC. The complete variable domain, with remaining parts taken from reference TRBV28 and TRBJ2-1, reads DVKVTQSSRYLVKRTGEKVFLECVQDMDHENMFWYRQDPGLGLRLIYFSYDVKMKEKGDIPEGYSVSREKKERFSLILESASTNQTSMYLCASLGGAYNEQFFGPGTRLTVL.

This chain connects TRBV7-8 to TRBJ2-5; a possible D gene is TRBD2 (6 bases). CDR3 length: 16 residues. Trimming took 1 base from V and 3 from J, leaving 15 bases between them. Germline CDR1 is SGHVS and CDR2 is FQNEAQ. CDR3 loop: CASSLGGARREETQYF. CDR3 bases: TGTGCCAGCAGCTTAGGGGGAGCGCGGAGGGAAGAGACCCAGTACTTC.

The CDR3 DNA reads TGTGCCACCAGTCAGGGGAACTCCTACAATGAGCAGTTCTTC. Translation: CATSQGNSYNEQFF. V and J are TRBV14 and TRBJ2-1, with a tentative D call TRBD1 (6 bases). Germline V gene sequence: CDR1 SGHDN, CDR2 FVKESK. The CDR3 is 14 amino acids. The ends were cut back, 10 bases at V and 0 bases at J, with 13 bases in the middle.

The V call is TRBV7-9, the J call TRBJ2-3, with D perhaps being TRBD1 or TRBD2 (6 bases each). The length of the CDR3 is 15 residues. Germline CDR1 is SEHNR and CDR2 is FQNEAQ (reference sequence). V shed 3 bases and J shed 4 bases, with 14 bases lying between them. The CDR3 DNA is TGTGCCAGCAGCTTTGGGGGGCCTGGGGCAGATACGCAGTATTTT. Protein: CASSFGGPGADTQYF.

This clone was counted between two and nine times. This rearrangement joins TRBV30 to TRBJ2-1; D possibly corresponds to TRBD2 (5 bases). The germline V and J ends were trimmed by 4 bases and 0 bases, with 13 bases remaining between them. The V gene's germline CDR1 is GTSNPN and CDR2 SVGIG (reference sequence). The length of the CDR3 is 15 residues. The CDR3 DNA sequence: TGTGCCTGGACCAGGAGGCAGCGCTCCTACAATGAGCAGTTCTTC. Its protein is CAWTRRQRSYNEQFF.

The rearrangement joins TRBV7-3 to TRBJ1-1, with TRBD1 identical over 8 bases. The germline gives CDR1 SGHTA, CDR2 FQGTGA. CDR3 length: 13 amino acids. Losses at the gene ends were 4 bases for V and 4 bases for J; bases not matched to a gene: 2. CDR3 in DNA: TGTGCCAGCAGCTCGGACAGGGTCACTGAAGCTTTCTTT. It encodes CASSSDRVTEAFF.

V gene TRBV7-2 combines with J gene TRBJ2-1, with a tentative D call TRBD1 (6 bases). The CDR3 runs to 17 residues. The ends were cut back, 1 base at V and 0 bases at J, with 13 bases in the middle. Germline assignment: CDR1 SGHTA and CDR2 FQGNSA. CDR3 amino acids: CASSLVVTGSSYNEQFF. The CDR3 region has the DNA TGTGCCAGCAGCTTAGTGGTGACAGGTAGCTCCTACAATGAGCAGTTCTTC.

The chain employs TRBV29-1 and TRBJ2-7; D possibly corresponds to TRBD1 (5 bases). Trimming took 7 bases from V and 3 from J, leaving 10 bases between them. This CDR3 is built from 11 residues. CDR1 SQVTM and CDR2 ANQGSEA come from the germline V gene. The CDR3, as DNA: TGCAGCGCCATCGGACACTACGAGCAGTACTTC. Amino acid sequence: CSAIGHYEQYF.

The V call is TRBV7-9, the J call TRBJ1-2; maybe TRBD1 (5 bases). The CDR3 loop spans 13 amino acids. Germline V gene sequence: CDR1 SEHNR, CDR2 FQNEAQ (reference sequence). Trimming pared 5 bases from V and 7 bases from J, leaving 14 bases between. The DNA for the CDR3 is TGTGCCAGCAGCGTTACGCCGCAGGGTGGCTACACCTTC. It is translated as CASSVTPQGGYTF.

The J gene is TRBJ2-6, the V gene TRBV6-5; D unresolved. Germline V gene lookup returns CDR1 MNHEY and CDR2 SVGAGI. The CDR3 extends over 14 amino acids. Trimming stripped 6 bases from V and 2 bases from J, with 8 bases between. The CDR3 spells CASSSGPGANVLTF. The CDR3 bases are TGTGCCAGCAGCTCCGGGCCTGGGGCCAACGTCCTGACTTTC.

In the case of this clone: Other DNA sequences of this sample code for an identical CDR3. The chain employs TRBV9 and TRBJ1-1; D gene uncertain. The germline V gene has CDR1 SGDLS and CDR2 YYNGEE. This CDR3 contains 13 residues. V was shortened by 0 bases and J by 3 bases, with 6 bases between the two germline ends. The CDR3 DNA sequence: TGTGCCAGCAGCGTAGCACTGGACACTGAAGCTTTCTTT. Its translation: CASSVALDTEAFF.

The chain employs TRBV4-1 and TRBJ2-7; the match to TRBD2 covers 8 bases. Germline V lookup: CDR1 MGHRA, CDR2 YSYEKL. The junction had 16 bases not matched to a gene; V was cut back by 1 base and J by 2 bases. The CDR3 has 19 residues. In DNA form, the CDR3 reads TGCGCCAGCAGCCAAGGCCCCGGTTGGAGAGCGGGGGATCCCTACGAGCAGTACTTC. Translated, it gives CASSQGPGWRAGDPYEQYF.